This T cell receptor beta chain was sequenced during a study of T-cell memory formation after mild COVID-19. Overall study context: Largely donor-specific sequence clusters came from two donors. Study results and caveats: In pre-infection memory, a portion of responding clones appeared, which suggested that cross-reactive memory joined. Researchers report contracting CD4+ clones mostly in CM and EM, with CD8+ clones in EMRA.

From 5'RACE with constant-segment primers came TCR alpha and TCR beta cDNA libraries that carried sample barcodes and UMIs. TCRdb re-called the 5' RACE reads with MiXCR, one entry per CDR3 protein. Among 350,000 to 500,000 distinct CDR3 sequences listed, under 25% were seen once. This clonotype was observed a few times. The antigen is undetermined. Material for sequencing was PBMCs or a T cell subset sorted from them (not recorded which). The origin of this receptor is an adult woman who had mild COVID-19 (a few samples of this study predate the infection). Cell type and time point are not known.

The CDR3 here is CASSLNRGPQETQYF. CDR3 nucleotide sequence: TGTGCCAGCAGCCTGAACAGGGGACCACAAGAGACCCAGTACTTC. V usage is TRBV3-1 and J usage is TRBJ2-5; 7 bases fit TRBD1. V lost 4 bases to trimming and J lost 2 bases; unmatched junction nucleotides: 7. This CDR3 contains 15 residues. The V gene's germline CDR1 is LGHDT and CDR2 YNNKEL (reference sequence).